The clone carrying this T cell receptor beta chain has at least ten counts. The data were obtained in a study of spatial heterogeneity in lung cancer. Time point denoted: sample taken at primary tumor resection. Sequencing covered unsorted whole RNA taken from tumor, nontumor lung or frozen PBMC. TCRdb reprocessed the 5' RACE reads via MiXCR and lists one record per CDR3 protein. This sample carries about 38,000 distinct CDR3 sequences, 7.5% of them seen once, and the ten largest clones take under 30%. The CDR3 extends over 18 amino acids. CDR1 is LGHNA, CDR2 YNFKEQ, per germline. Trimming stripped 1 base from V and 4 bases from J, with 21 bases between.

V and J are TRBV4-2 and TRBJ2-3, with D possibly TRBD2 on 7 matching bases. The sequence derives from a male donor with early-stage non-small cell lung cancer. The sequencing used PBMCs, collected at surgery. The chain's CDR3 is CASSQVASTGGLADTQYF. CDR3 DNA sequence: TGTGCCAGCAGCCAAGTCGCGTCCACGGGGGGCCTAGCAGATACGCAGTATTTT.